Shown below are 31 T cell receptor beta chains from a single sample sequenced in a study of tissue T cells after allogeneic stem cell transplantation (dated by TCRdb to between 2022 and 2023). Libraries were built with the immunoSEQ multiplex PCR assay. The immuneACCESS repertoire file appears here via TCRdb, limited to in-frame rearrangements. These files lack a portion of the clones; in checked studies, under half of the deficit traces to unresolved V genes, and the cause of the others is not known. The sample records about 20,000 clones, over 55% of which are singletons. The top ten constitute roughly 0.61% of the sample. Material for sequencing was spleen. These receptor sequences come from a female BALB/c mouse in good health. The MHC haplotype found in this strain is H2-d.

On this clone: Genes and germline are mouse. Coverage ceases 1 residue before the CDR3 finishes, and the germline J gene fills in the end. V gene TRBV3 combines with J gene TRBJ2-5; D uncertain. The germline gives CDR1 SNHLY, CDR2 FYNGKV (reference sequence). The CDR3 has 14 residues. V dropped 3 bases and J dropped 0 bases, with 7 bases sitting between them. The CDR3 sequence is CASSLRGNQDTQYF. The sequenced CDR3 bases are TGTGCCAGCAGCTTGCGGGGTAACCAAGACACCCAGTAC.

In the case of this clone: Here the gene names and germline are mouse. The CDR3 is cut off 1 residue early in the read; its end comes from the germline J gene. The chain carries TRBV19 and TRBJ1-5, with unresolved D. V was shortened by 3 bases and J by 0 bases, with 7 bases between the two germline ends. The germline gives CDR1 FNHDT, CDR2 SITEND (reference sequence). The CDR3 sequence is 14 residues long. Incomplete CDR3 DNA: TGTGCCAGCAGTAACAAAAATAACAACCAGGCTCCGCTT. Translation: CASSNKNNNQAPL. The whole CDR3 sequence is CASSNKNNNQAPLF.

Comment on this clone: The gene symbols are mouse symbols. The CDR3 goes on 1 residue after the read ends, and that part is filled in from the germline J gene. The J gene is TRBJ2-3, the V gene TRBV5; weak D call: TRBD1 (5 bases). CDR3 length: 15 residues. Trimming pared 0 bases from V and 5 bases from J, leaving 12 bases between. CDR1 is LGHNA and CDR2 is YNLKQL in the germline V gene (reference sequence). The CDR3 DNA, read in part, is TGTGCCAGCAGCCAAGAAGGGCAGGGAGAAGAAACGCTGTAT. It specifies CASSQEGQGEETLY. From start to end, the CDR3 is CASSQEGQGEETLYF.

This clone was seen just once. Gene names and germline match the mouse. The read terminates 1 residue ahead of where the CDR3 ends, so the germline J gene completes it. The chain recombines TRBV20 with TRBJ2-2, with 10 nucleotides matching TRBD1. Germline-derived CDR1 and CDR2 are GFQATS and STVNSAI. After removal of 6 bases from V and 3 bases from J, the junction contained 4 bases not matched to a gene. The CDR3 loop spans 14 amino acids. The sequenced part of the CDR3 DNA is TGTGGTGCCGGGACAGGGGCGGACACCGGGCAGCTCTAC. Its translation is CGAGTGADTGQLY. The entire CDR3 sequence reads CGAGTGADTGQLYF.

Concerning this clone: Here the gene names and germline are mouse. The CDR3 is CTCSAGHFSGNTLYF. The CDR3 DNA, read in part, is TGCACCTGCAGTGCAGGACACTTTTCTGGAAATACGCTCTAT. The genes are TRBV1 and TRBJ1-3, with D hard to call. The missing CDR3 end, 1 residue past where the read stops, is filled in from the germline J gene. The ends were cut back, 1 base at V and 0 bases at J, with 7 bases in the middle. Germline CDR1 reads NSQYPW; CDR2 reads LRSPGD (reference sequence). The CDR3 length is 15 residues.

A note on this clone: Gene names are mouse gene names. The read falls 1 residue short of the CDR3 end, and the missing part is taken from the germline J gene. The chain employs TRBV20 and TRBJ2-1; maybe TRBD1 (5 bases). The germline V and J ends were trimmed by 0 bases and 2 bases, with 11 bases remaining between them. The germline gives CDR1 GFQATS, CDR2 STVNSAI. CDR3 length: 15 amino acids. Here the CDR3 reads CGARDGKGYYAEQFF. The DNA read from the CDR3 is TGTGGTGCTAGGGATGGGAAGGGGTACTATGCTGAGCAGTTC. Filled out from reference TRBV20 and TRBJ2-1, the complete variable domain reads GALVYQYPRRTICKSGTSMRMECQAVGFQATSVAWYRQSPQKTFELIALSTVNSAIKYEQNFTQEKFPISHPNLSFSSMTVLNAYLEDRGLYLCGARDGKGYYAEQFFGPGTRLTVL.

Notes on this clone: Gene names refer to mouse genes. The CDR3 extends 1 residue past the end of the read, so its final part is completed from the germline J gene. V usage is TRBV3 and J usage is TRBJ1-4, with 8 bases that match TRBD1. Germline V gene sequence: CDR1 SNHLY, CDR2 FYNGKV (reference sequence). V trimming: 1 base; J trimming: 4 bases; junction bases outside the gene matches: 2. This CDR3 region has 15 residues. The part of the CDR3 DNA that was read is TGTGCCAGCAGCTTAGGCGGGACAGGCAACGAAAGATTATTT. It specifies CASSLGGTGNERLF. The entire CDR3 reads CASSLGGTGNERLFF.

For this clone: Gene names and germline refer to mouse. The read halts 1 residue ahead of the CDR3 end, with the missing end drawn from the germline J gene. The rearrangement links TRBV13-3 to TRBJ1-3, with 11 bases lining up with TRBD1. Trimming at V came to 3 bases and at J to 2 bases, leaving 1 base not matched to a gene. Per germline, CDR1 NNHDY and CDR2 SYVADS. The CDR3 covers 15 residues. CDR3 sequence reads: CASSGTGGTGNTLYF. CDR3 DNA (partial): TGTGCCAGCAGTGGGACAGGGGGCACTGGAAATACGCTCTAT. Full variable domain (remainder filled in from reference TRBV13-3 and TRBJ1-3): EAAVTQSPRSKVAVTGGKVTLSCHQTNNHDYMYWYRQDTGHGLRLIHYSYVADSTEKGDIPDGYKASRPSQENFSLILELASLSQTAVYFCASSGTGGTGNTLYFGEGSRLIVV.

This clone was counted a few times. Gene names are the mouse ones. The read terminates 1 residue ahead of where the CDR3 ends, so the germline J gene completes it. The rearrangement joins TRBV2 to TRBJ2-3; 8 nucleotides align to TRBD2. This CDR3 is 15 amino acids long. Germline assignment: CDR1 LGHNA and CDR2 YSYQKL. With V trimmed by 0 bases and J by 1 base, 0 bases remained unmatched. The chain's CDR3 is CASSQDWGGAETLYF. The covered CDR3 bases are TGTGCCAGCAGCCAAGACTGGGGGGGTGCAGAAACGCTGTAT.

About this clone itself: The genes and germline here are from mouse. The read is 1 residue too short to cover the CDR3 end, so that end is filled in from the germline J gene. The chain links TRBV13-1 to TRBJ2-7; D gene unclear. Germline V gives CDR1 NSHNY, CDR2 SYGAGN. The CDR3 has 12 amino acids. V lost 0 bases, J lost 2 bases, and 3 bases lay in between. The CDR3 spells CASSDAPYEQYF. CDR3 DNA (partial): TGTGCCAGCAGTGATGCACCCTATGAACAGTAC.

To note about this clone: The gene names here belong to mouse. CDR3 sequence reads: CTCSADGVSGNTLYF. CDR3 DNA, as far as it was read: TGCACCTGCAGTGCAGACGGGGTTTCTGGAAATACGCTCTAT. This rearrangement joins TRBV1 to TRBJ1-3, with D hard to call. Read coverage stops 1 residue before the CDR3 terminus; the germline J gene supplies the remainder. Trimming stripped 0 bases from V and 0 bases from J, with 6 bases between. The CDR3 runs 15 residues. Looked up from germline, CDR1 is NSQYPW and CDR2 is LRSPGD (reference sequence).

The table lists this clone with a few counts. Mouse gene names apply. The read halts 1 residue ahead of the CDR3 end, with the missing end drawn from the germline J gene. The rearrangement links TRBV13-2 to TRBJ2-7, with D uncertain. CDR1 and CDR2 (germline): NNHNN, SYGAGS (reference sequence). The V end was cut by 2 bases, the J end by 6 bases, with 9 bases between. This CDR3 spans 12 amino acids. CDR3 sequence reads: CASGEEGSEQYF. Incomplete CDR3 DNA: TGTGCCAGCGGTGAGGAGGGAAGTGAACAGTAC.

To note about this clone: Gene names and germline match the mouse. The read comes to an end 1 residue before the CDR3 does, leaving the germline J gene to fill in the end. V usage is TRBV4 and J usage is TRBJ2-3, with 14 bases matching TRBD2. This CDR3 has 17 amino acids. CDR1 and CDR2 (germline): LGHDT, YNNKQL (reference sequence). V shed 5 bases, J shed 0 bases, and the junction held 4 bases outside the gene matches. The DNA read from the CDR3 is TGTGCCAGCAGCAGGGACTGGGGGGGCCCTAGTGCAGAAACGCTGTAT. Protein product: CASSRDWGGPSAETLY. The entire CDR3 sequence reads CASSRDWGGPSAETLYF.

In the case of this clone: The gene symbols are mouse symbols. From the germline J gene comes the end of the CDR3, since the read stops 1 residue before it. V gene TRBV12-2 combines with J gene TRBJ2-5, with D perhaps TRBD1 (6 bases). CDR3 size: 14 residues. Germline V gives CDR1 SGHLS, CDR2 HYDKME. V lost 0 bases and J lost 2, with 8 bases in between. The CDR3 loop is CASSLPDSQDTQYF. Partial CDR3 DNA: TGTGCCAGCTCTCTCCCGGACAGCCAAGACACCCAGTAC.

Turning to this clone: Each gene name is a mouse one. Incomplete CDR3 DNA: TGTGCCAGCTCCGGACAGTCTAGTGCAGAAACGCTGTAT. Translated, it gives CASSGQSSAETLY. The CDR3, in full, reads CASSGQSSAETLYF. The gene calls are TRBV12-1 and TRBJ2-3; D perhaps matches TRBD1 (6 bases). The read ends 1 residue shy of where the CDR3 ends; the end is completed using the germline J gene. The CDR3 runs 14 residues. V was cut by 4 bases and J by 0 bases, with 10 bases left in between. Germline CDR1 is SGHSN and CDR2 is HYEKVE.

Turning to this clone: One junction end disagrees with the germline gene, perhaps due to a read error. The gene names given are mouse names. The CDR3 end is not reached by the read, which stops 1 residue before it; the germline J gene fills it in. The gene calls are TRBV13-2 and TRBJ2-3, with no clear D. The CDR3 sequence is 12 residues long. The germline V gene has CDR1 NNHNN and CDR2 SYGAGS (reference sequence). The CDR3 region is CASSESAETLYF. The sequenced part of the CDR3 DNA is TGTGCCAGCAGTGAAAGTGCAGAAACGCTGTAT.

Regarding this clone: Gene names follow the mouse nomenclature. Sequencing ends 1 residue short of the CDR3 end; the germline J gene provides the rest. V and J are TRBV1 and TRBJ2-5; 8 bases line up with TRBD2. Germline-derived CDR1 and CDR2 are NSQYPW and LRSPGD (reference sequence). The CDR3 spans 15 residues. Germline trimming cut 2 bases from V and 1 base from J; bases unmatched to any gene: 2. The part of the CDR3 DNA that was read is TGCACCTGCAGTGCAAACTGGGGGTACCAAGACACCCAGTAC. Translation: CTCSANWGYQDTQY. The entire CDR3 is CTCSANWGYQDTQYF.

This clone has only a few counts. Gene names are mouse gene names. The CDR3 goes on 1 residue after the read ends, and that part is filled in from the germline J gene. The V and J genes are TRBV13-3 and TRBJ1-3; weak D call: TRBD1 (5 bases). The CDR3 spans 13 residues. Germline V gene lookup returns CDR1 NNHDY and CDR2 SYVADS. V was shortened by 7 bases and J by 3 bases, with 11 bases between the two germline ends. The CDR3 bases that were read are TGTGCCAGCCCGGCAGGGCTTGGAAATACGCTCTAT. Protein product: CASPAGLGNTLY. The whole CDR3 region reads CASPAGLGNTLYF.

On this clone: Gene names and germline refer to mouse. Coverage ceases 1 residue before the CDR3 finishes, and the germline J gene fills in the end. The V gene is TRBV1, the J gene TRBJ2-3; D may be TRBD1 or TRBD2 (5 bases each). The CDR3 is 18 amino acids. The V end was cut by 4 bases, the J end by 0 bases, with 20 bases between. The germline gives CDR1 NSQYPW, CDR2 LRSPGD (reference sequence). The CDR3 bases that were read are TGCACCTGCAGTGGAGGGACCGCCTCGACATCTAGTGCAGAAACGCTGTAT. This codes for CTCSGGTASTSSAETLY. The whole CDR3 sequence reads CTCSGGTASTSSAETLYF.

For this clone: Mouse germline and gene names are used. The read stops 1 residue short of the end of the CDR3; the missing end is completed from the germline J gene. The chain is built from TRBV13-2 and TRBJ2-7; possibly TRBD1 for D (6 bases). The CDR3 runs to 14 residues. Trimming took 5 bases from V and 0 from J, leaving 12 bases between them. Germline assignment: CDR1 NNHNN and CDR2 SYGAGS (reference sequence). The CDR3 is CASGPGQSSYEQYF. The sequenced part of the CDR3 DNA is TGTGCCAGCGGGCCGGGACAAAGCTCCTATGAACAGTAC.

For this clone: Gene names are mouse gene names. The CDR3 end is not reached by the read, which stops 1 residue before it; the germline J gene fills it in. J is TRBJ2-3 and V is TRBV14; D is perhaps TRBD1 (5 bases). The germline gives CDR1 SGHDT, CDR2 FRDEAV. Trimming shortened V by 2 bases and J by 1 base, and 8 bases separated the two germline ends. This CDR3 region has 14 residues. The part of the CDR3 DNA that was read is TGTGCCAGCAGTTTGAGGGGAGGTGCAGAAACGCTGTAT. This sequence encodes CASSLRGGAETLY. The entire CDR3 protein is CASSLRGGAETLYF.

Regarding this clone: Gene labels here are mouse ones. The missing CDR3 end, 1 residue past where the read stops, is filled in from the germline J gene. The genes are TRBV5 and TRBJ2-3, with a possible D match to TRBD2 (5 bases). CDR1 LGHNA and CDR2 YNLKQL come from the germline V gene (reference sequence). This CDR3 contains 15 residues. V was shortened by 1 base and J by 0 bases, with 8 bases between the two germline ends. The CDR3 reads CASSQGVGSAETLYF. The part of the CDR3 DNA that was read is TGTGCCAGCAGCCAAGGGGTGGGGAGTGCAGAAACGCTGTAT.

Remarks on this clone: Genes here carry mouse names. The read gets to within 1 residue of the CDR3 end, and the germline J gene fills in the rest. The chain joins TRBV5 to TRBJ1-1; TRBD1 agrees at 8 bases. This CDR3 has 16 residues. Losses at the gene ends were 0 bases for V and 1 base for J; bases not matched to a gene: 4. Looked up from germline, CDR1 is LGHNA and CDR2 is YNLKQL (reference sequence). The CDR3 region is CASSQEMGTGNTEVFF. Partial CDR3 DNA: TGTGCCAGCAGCCAAGAAATGGGGACAGGGAACACAGAAGTCTTC.

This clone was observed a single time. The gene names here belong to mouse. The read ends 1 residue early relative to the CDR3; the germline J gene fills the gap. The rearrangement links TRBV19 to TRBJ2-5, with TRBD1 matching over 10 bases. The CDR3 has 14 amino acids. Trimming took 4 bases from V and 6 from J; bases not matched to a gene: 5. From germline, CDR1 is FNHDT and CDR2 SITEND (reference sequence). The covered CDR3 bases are TGTGCCAGCAGTCGGGACAGGGGAGAGGACACCCAGTAC. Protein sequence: CASSRDRGEDTQY. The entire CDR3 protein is CASSRDRGEDTQYF.

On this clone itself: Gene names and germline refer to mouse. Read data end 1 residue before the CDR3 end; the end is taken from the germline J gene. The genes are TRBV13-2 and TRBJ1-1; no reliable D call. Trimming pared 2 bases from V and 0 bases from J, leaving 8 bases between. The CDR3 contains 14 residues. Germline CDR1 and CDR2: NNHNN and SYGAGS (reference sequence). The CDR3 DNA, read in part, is TGTGCCAGCGGTGAGCCGGGCACAAACACAGAAGTCTTC. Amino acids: CASGEPGTNTEVF. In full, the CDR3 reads CASGEPGTNTEVFF.

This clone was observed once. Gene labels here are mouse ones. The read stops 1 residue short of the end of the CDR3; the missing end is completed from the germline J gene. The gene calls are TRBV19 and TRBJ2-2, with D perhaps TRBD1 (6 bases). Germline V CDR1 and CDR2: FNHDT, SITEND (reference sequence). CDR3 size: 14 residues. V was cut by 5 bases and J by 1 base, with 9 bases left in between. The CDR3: CASSKDRNTGQLYF. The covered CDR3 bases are TGTGCCAGCAGCAAGGACAGAAACACCGGGCAGCTCTAC.

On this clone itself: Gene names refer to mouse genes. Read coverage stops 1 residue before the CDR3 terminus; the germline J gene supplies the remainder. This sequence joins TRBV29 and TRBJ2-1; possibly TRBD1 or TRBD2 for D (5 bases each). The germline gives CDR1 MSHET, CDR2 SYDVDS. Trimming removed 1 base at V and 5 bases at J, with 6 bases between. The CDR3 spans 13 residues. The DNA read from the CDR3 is TGTGCTAGCAGTTTATGGGGGAATGCTGAGCAGTTC. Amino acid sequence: CASSLWGNAEQF. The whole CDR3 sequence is CASSLWGNAEQFF.

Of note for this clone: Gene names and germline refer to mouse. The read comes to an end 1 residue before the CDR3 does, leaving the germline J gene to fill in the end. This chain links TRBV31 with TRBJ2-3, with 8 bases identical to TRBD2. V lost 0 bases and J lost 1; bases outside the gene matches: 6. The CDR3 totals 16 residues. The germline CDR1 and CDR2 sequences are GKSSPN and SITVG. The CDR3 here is CAWSLWGAHGAETLYF. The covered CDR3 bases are TGTGCCTGGAGTCTCTGGGGGGCGCATGGTGCAGAAACGCTGTAT.

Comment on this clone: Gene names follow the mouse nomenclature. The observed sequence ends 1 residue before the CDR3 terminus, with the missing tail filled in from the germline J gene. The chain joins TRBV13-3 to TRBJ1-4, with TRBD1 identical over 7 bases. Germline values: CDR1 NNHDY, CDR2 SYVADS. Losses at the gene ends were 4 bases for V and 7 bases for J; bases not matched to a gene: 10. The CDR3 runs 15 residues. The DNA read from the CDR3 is TGTGCCAGCAGTTATCGGGACAGAGAAGGCGAAAGATTATTT. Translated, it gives CASSYRDREGERLF. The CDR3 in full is CASSYRDREGERLFF.

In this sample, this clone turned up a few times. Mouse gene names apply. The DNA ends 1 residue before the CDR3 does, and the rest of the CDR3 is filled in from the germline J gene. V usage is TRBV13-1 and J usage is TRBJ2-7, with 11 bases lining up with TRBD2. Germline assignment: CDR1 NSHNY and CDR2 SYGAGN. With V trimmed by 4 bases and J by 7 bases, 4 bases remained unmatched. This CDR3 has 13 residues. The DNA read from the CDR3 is TGTGCCAGCAGTCGACTGGGGGGGGCGGAACAGTAC. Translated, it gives CASSRLGGAEQY. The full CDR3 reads CASSRLGGAEQYF.

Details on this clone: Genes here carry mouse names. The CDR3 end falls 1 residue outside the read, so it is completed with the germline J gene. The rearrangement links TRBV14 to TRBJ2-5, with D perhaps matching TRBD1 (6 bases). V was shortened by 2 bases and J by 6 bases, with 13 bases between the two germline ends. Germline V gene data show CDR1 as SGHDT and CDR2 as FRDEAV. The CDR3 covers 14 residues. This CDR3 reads CASSLRGGSDTQYF. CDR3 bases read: TGTGCCAGCAGTTTGAGAGGGGGATCGGACACCCAGTAC.